A selection of T cell receptor beta chains follows, all from one sample in a study of CD8+ T cells in alopecia areata. TCRdb keeps only in-frame clones here, not all; method: immunoSEQ multiplex PCR. The table has about 190,000 clones, around 60% seen once. Material: CD4+ T cells sorted from blood, obtained at week 4, from a patient treated with tofacitinib. All receptors come from a human donor with alopecia areata. CDR3s include the opening cysteine and the closing phenylalanine or tryptophan. Fields, in order: J gene, V gene, clone size, D gene, CDR3 length, CDR3 protein, CDR3 DNA. D genes are given only for firm matches. Expanded clones get a size class; other rows say once, few or many, or leave the size out.

TRBJ1-2,TRBV5-1,NA,NA,15,CASSFTGFGVFGYTF,TGCGCCAGCAGCTTTACAGGGTTCGGGGTGTTTGGCTACACCTTC
TRBJ2-3,TRBV9,NA,NA,15,CASSVGSGERATQYF,TGTGCCAGCAGCGTAGGGAGCGGCGAGCGGGCGACGCAGTATTTT
TRBJ2-7,TRBV4-3,NA,TRBD2,17,CASSQGRGSGRAYEQYF,TGCGCCAGCAGCCAAGGTCGGGGTAGCGGGAGGGCATACGAGCAGTACTTC
TRBJ2-1,TRBV7-2,NA,TRBD1,14,CASRLTGAPNEQFF,TGTGCCAGCAGGTTGACAGGGGCACCCAATGAGCAGTTCTTC
TRBJ2-7,TRBV23-1,NA,NA,15,CASSQSVRIIYEQYF,TGCGCCAGCAGTCAATCCGTTAGGATCATCTACGAGCAGTACTTC
TRBJ2-2,TRBV7-2,once,TRBD1,14,CASIRDSHTGELFF,TGTGCCAGCATCCGGGACAGCCACACCGGGGAGCTGTTTTTT
TRBJ1-1,TRBV9,NA,NA,14,CASSVDIQNTEAFF,TGTGCCAGCAGCGTAGATATCCAGAACACTGAAGCTTTCTTT
TRBJ1-1,TRBV29-1,NA,NA,12,CSVKKGNTEAFF,TGCAGCGTGAAAAAAGGAAACACTGAAGCTTTCTTT
TRBJ2-3,TRBV29-1,NA,NA,12,CSVEDPRDTQYF,TGCAGCGTTGAAGATCCCCGAGATACGCAGTATTTT
TRBJ2-5,TRBV5-1,NA,TRBD1,15,CASSRWTGTGETQYF,TGCGCCAGCAGCCGATGGACAGGGACGGGGGAGACCCAGTACTTC
TRBJ2-5,TRBV2,NA,NA,11,CASSVQETQYF,TGTGCCAGCAGTGTCCAAGAGACCCAGTACTTC
TRBJ2-3,TRBV5-4,once,TRBD1,15,CASSWRGGAPDTQYF,TGTGCCAGCAGCTGGCGAGGGGGCGCCCCAGATACGCAGTATTTT
TRBJ1-3,TRBV29-1,few,NA,13,CSASSGYGNTIYF,TGCAGCGCCTCTTCGGGGTACGGAAACACCATATATTTT
TRBJ2-3,TRBV7-2,few,TRBD1,16,CASSFPTGASTDTQYF,TGTGCCAGCAGCTTCCCCACAGGGGCTAGCACAGATACGCAGTATTTT
TRBJ2-3,TRBV5-1,NA,NA,13,CASSSTSTDTQYF,TGCGCCAGCAGCTCGACTAGCACAGATACGCAGTATTTT
TRBJ2-7,TRBV10-3,few,NA,13,CAISELAGAEQYF,TGTGCCATCAGTGAGCTGGCAGGTGCCGAGCAGTACTTC
TRBJ2-5,TRBV10-3,NA,NA,13,CAIRTTVEGTQYF,TGTGCCATCAGGACAACGGTGGAAGGGACCCAGTACTTC
TRBJ2-1,TRBV2,NA,NA,15,CASIWTASSYNEQFF,TGTGCCAGCATTTGGACAGCGAGCTCCTACAATGAGCAGTTCTTC
TRBJ2-3,TRBV7-3,few,NA,15,CASSLTNEDWKTQYF,TGTGCCAGCAGCTTAACCAATGAGGACTGGAAGACGCAGTATTTT
TRBJ1-4,TRBV2,NA,NA,11,CASMVWEKLFF,TGTGCCAGCATGGTCTGGGAAAAACTGTTTTTT
TRBJ2-7,TRBV2,NA,NA,11,CASSLHGEQYF,TGTGCCAGCAGCCTACATGGCGAGCAGTACTTC
TRBJ1-5,TRBV10-3,NA,TRBD1,16,CAISERTGGFSQPQHF,TGTGCCATCAGTGAGAGGACAGGGGGCTTTAGTCAGCCCCAGCATTTT
TRBJ2-1,TRBV20-1,few,TRBD2,11,CSARAASGPLF,TGCAGTGCTAGAGCGGCTAGCGGTCCCCTCTTC
TRBJ1-2,TRBV5-1,NA,NA,14,CASSLASREDGYTF,TGCGCCAGCAGCTTGGCTAGCAGGGAAGATGGCTACACCTTC
TRBJ2-7,TRBV18,NA,NA,15,CASSPGSDINYEQYF,TGTGCCAGCTCACCGGGGTCGGACATAAACTACGAGCAGTACTTC
TRBJ1-2,TRBV25-1,NA,NA,13,CASSQRTNYGYTF,TGTGCCAGCAGCCAGAGGACTAACTATGGCTACACCTTC
TRBJ2-7,TRBV30,NA,TRBD2,15,CAWSRGPAGGGEQYF,TGTGCCTGGAGTCGCGGGCCAGCGGGAGGGGGCGAGCAGTACTTC
TRBJ2-1,TRBV19,NA,NA,12,CASRNRVHEQFF,TGTGCCAGTAGAAACAGGGTCCATGAGCAGTTCTTC
TRBJ1-1,TRBV4-1,NA,NA,16,CASSQADGARITEAFF,TGCGCCAGCAGCCAAGCTGACGGAGCTAGGATTACTGAAGCTTTCTTT
TRBJ1-1,TRBV7-8,NA,NA,15,CASSSGRAQNTEAFF,TGTGCCAGCAGCTCAGGGAGGGCACAGAACACTGAAGCTTTCTTT
TRBJ1-2,TRBV6-1,NA,NA,13,CASSDTGTYGYTF,TGTGCCAGCAGCGACACAGGGACCTATGGCTACACCTTC
TRBJ2-3,TRBV29-1,once,NA,11,CSVRRADTQYF,TGCAGCGTTCGAAGAGCAGATACGCAGTATTTT
TRBJ2-3,TRBV5-1,once,NA,14,CASSSPSGADTQYF,TGCGCCAGCAGCTCCCCTTCGGGGGCAGATACGCAGTATTTT
TRBJ2-7,TRBV4-1,NA,NA,14,CASSQEARAYEQYF,TGCGCCAGCAGCCAAGAGGCACGGGCCTACGAGCAGTACTTC
TRBJ2-5,TRBV11-2,NA,NA,13,CASSLSGDETQYF,TGTGCCAGCAGCTTATCAGGGGATGAGACCCAGTACTTC
TRBJ2-5,TRBV7-2,NA,NA,11,CASSHSETQYF,TGTGCCAGCAGCCACTCCGAGACCCAGTACTTC
TRBJ2-6,TRBV28,NA,NA,13,CASSWSGANVLTF,TGTGCCAGCAGTTGGTCTGGGGCCAACGTCCTGACTTTC
TRBJ2-4,TRBV9,NA,TRBD1,14,CASSVAGQGPIQYF,TGTGCCAGCAGCGTAGCCGGACAGGGCCCCATTCAGTACTTC
TRBJ2-6,TRBV6-6,NA,NA,15,CASRVSPTGANVLTF,TGTGCCAGCAGGGTGAGTCCCACTGGGGCCAACGTCCTGACTTTC
TRBJ2-1,TRBV14,few,NA,11,CASSQYNEQFF,TGTGCCAGCAGCCAATACAATGAGCAGTTCTTC
TRBJ1-2,TRBV20-1,NA,TRBD1,11,CSATRDSGYTF,TGCAGTGCTACCAGGGACAGTGGCTACACCTTC
TRBJ2-7,TRBV19,NA,TRBD2,14,CASGGLAGSYEQYF,TGTGCCAGTGGGGGACTAGCGGGATCCTACGAGCAGTACTTC
TRBJ2-5,TRBV5-4,few,NA,14,CASSYEGTGLTQYF,TGTGCCAGCAGTTATGAGGGAACCGGTCTGACCCAGTACTTC
TRBJ1-1,TRBV29-1,few,NA,13,CSVEGRLGTEAFF,TGCAGCGTTGAAGGTCGTTTAGGCACTGAAGCTTTCTTT